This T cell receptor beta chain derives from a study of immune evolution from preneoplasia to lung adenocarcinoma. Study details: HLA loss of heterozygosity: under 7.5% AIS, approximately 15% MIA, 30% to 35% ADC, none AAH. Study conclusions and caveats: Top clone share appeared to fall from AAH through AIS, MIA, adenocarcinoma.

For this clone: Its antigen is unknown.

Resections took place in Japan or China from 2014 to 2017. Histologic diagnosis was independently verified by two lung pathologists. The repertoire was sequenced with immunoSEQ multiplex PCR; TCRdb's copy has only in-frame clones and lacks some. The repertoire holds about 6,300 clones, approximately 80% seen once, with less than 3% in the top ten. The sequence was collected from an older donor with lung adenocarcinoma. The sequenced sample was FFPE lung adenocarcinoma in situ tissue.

The CDR3 reads CASTQNSYNEQFF. CDR3 nucleotide sequence: TGTGCCAGTACCCAAAACTCCTACAATGAGCAGTTCTTC. The chain couples TRBV19 to TRBJ2-1, with unresolved D. Between the trimmed V and J ends, which lost 7 bases and 0 bases, there was a span of 7 bases. Germline CDR1 LNHDA, CDR2 SQIVND (reference sequence). The CDR3 has 13 residues.